These T cell receptor beta chains were read from a single sample in a study of cytomegalovirus exposure and HLA in healthy donors. The table came from immunoSEQ multiplex PCR; TCRdb's copy has only in-frame clones and leaves some out. The sample gives around 60,000 clones, 90% to 95% of which show up once; approximately 5% is in the top ten. Sequenced material: PBMCs. The receptor set was obtained from a woman younger than 30 in good health and CMV-seropositive. Each CDR3 is given with its conserved first and last residue. Fields, in order: D gene, clone size, V gene, J gene, CDR3 protein, CDR3 DNA. A D gene is named only where the DNA matches it firmly. Size is omitted from some rows. Given values are once, few, many or a class for expanded clones.

>TRBD1|-|TRBV7-3|TRBJ1-2
CASSPGSGGAGYGYTF
TGTGCCAGCAGCCCCGGATCAGGGGGCGCGGGGTATGGCTACACCTTC
>-|-|TRBV28|TRBJ1-1
CASSLPGYTEAFF
TGTGCCAGCAGTCTTCCCGGGTACACTGAAGCTTTCTTT
>TRBD2|-|TRBV19|TRBJ2-1
CASSSRLAGKYNEQFF
TGTGCCAGTAGCTCTCGACTAGCGGGGAAATACAATGAGCAGTTCTTC
>TRBD2|-|TRBV9|TRBJ2-1
CASSVGFSGGAYNEQFF
TGTGCCAGCAGCGTAGGGTTCAGCGGGGGGGCGTACAATGAGCAGTTCTTC
>-|-|TRBV14|TRBJ2-1
CASSQENAGSYNEQFF
TGTGCCAGCAGCCAAGAAAATGCCGGTAGTTACAATGAGCAGTTCTTC
>TRBD2|-|TRBV7-9|TRBJ2-5
CASSLGASGQVGTQYF
TGTGCCAGCAGCTTAGGTGCTAGCGGGCAAGTTGGGACCCAGTACTTC
>-|-|TRBV2|TRBJ1-2
CAREGDTNYGYTF
TGTGCCAGAGAGGGTGACACAAACTATGGCTACACCTTC
>-|-|TRBV11-1|TRBJ2-1
CASSSYDAGLNEQFF
TGTGCCAGCAGCTCGTATGACGCGGGGCTCAATGAGCAGTTCTTC
>TRBD2|-|TRBV19|TRBJ2-1
CASSISTSGSYNEQFF
TGTGCCAGTAGTATTTCGACTAGCGGGAGTTACAATGAGCAGTTCTTC
>TRBD2|-|TRBV27|TRBJ2-1
CATRGGARSYNEQFF
TGTGCCACCCGGGGGGGGGCGCGTTCCTACAATGAGCAGTTCTTC
>-|-|TRBV27|TRBJ2-1
CASSNRGEQFF
TGTGCCAGCAGTAACAGAGGGGAGCAGTTCTTC
>-|-|TRBV27|TRBJ1-2
CASSLISGQGYTF
TGTGCCAGCAGTTTAATATCAGGGCAAGGCTACACCTTC
>TRBD2|-|TRBV7-9|TRBJ2-3
CASSPRLAGIQDTQYF
TGTGCCAGCAGCCCTCGATTAGCGGGAATTCAAGATACGCAGTATTTT
>-|-|TRBV7-6|TRBJ2-5
CASSFGGGETQYF
TGTGCCAGCAGTTTCGGGGGTGGAGAGACCCAGTACTTC
>TRBD2|medium-sized|TRBV5-6|TRBJ2-5
CASAGPAGEQETQYF
TGTGCCAGCGCGGGACCAGCGGGGGAGCAAGAGACCCAGTACTTC
>TRBD2|-|TRBV7-9|TRBJ2-3
CASSFSSGGTDTQYF
TGTGCCAGCAGCTTTTCTAGCGGGGGCACAGATACGCAGTATTTT
>-|-|TRBV7-3|TRBJ2-1
CASSHLREPSEQFF
TGTGCCAGCAGCCATCTCCGGGAACCGAGTGAGCAGTTCTTC
>TRBD1|-|TRBV5-1|TRBJ2-7
CASSFGQENYEQYF
TGCGCCAGCAGCTTCGGACAGGAAAACTACGAGCAGTACTTC
>-|once|TRBV11-2|TRBJ2-5
CASTPTRPGSETQYF
TGTGCCAGCACCCCAACCCGGCCAGGGTCGGAGACCCAGTACTTC
>TRBD1|-|TRBV2|TRBJ1-6
CATKKDRSNSPLHF
TGTGCCACCAAAAAGGACAGGTCTAATTCACCCCTCCACTTT
>-|few|TRBV19|TRBJ1-5
CASSIQGPQPQHF
TGTGCCAGTAGTATACAGGGGCCTCAGCCCCAGCATTTT
>-|-|TRBV2|TRBJ1-4
CASSLQGPNEKLFF
TGTGCCAGCAGTCTACAGGGACCCAATGAAAAACTGTTTTTT
>TRBD2|-|TRBV6-1|TRBJ2-1
CASSEPPRGDEQFF
TGTGCCAGCAGTGAACCGCCCCGGGGGGATGAGCAGTTCTTC
>-|-|TRBV27|TRBJ2-7
CASSLFGGYEQYF
TGTGCCAGCAGTTTATTCGGCGGTTACGAGCAGTACTTC
>-|once|TRBV9|TRBJ2-1
CASSVGGGGLWEQFF
TGTGCCAGCAGCGTAGGTGGAGGAGGTTTGTGGGAGCAGTTCTTC
>-|once|TRBV6-1|TRBJ2-6
CASSGDSLSGANVLTF
TGTGCCAGCAGTGGAGACAGTCTCTCTGGGGCCAACGTCCTGACTTTC
>TRBD1|-|TRBV6-5|TRBJ2-3
CASSLQGVSTDTQYF
TGTGCCAGCAGTCTACAGGGGGTTAGCACAGATACGCAGTATTTT
>-|-|TRBV7-9|TRBJ1-3
CASSLVWQRDLLSGNTIYF
TGTGCCAGCAGCTTAGTGTGGCAAAGGGACTTACTCTCTGGAAACACCATATATTTT
>TRBD2|-|TRBV19|TRBJ2-3
CASSIGTSGSTDTQYF
TGTGCCAGTAGTATAGGGACTAGCGGATCCACAGATACGCAGTATTTT
>-|-|TRBV11-1|TRBJ1-2
CASSAEGGHGGYTF
TGTGCCAGCAGCGCCGAGGGAGGACACGGTGGCTACACCTTC
>-|-|TRBV2|TRBJ1-5
CASRGGSSNQPQHF
TGTGCCAGCAGGGGGGGGTCCAGCAATCAGCCCCAGCATTTT
>TRBD1|-|TRBV5-1|TRBJ2-3
CASSFTGQGYPDTQYF
TGCGCCAGCAGCTTTACGGGACAGGGGTACCCAGATACGCAGTATTTT
>-|once|TRBV2|TRBJ1-2
CASGAGGYTF
TGTGCCAGCGGTGCCGGGGGCTACACCTTC